The present T cell receptor beta chain was sequenced within a study of human T cells and chemical hapten exposure. Study findings and constraints: With alopecia, donors may have immune responses unlike healthy people's.

This clonotype was picked up many times. The antigen is undetermined. Unique molecular identifiers were attached to individual cDNA molecules within the library. TCRdb re-called the RACE reads with MiXCR, one entry per CDR3 protein. Of around 110,000 distinct CDR3 sequences in the sample, 11% were seen once. The V and J ends lost 0 bases and 1 base respectively, with 11 bases between them. The CDR3 is 15 amino acids. Per the germline V gene, CDR1 is SGHNT and CDR2 is YYREEE (reference sequence). Time point denoted: patch test 3, about 24 weeks after DPC sensitization. The treatment: therapeutic diphenylcyclopropenone sensitization with weekly scalp DPC.

The receptor was isolated from a woman in her forties or fifties with alopecia areata. Some clones in this sample may be carry-over from other donors' samples. The sample in question was whole blood, obtained in connection with sensitization to the hapten diphenylcyclopropenone (DPC). The chain uses TRBV5-4 and TRBJ2-7; tentative D call: TRBD1 (6 bases). The CDR3 DNA follows: TGTGCCAGCAGCTTGGCCCTCGGACAGTCCTACGAGCAGTACTTC. Protein product: CASSLALGQSYEQYF.